This T cell receptor beta chain originates from a study of beta chain features in type 1 diabetes. Since all of the isolated RNA was reverse transcribed, expressed TCRB transcripts were what got sequenced. Mean read depth for naive, central memory and regulatory T cell samples was about 3.6 million reads. The protocol was immunoSEQ multiplex PCR, while the TCRdb copy is restricted to in-frame clones and leaves out a portion. The sample includes roughly 230,000 clones, 9.6% seen only once; the top ten take just under 0.035%. The CDR3 length is 13 residues. Germline V CDR1 and CDR2: MNHEY, SVGAGI. V lost 6 bases to trimming and J lost 6 bases; unmatched junction nucleotides: 3. Naive, central memory, regulatory and stem cell-like memory cells within the CD4+ compartment were sorted using CD45RO/CCR7/CD25/CD127/CD95/CD27.

V gene TRBV6-5 combines with J gene TRBJ1-5, with TRBD1 matching over 9 bases. The material sequenced was naive CD4+ T cells from blood. The sequence was collected from a woman aged 18-29 years in good health. As DNA, the CDR3 is TGTGCCAGCAGATTGGACAGGGGTCAGCCCCAGCATTTT. Protein product: CASRLDRGQPQHF.